This TCR beta chain emerged from a study of blood T cell repertoires in COVID-19. Study-level background: Some COVID-19 samples were acute and others convalescent; all came from the United States, Italy and Spain. Sources were T cells, B-cell-depleted T cells, or PBMCs; the material itself was cDNA or gDNA.

Per the original data handling: The assay estimated nucleated cells by amplifying reference gene primers. Using immunoSEQ multiplex PCR, the repertoire was profiled, and TCRdb retains in-frame clones only, with some absent. The V and J calls and the clone size are those of that table, but D and trimming were determined from the DNA. The sample consists of over 120,000 clones, roughly 84% of them appearing once. Trimming cost V 4 bases and J 0 bases, with 14 bases left between them. This CDR3 contains 16 residues. Germline V CDR1 and CDR2: SGDLS, YYNGEE. V usage is TRBV9 and J usage is TRBJ1-3; D remains ambiguous. This receptor was identified in a human donor with acute or convalescent COVID-19. The donor label of this sample is uncertain. Sequenced material: peripheral blood. In DNA form, the CDR3 reads TGTGCCAGCAGCTTCACGGGTATTAGCTCTGGAAACACCATATATTTT. Amino acids: CASSFTGISSGNTIYF.